The 28 T cell receptor beta chains given below trace back to one sample, sequenced in a study of cytotoxic CD8 clonotypes in ibrutinib-treated CLL. Clones were read by immunoSEQ multiplex PCR, and TCRdb kept only the in-frame ones, dropping some. The sample has about 45,000 clones, over 50% seen once. Sequences were derived from PBMCs, sampled after 24 months of ibrutinib treatment. The receptors stem from a human donor with chronic lymphocytic leukemia.

This chain connects TRBV18 to TRBJ2-7; TRBD1 agrees at 8 bases. The V segment lost 5 bases and the J segment 3 bases; nucleotides outside the gene matches: 6. This CDR3 is 14 amino acids long. Germline CDR1 and CDR2: KGHSH and LQKENI. In nucleotides, the CDR3 is TGTGCCAGCTCATCTGGACAGGGTTACTACGAGCAGTACTTC. Translated, it gives CASSSGQGYYEQYF. Filled out from reference TRBV18 and TRBJ2-7, the complete variable domain reads NAGVMQNPRHLVRRRGQEARLRCSPMKGHSHVYWYRQLPEEGLKFMVYLQKENIIDESGMPKERFSAEFPKEGPSILRIQQVVRGDSAAYFCASSSGQGYYEQYFGPGTRLTVT.

V is TRBV29-1 and J is TRBJ2-3; no firm D call. Germline V CDR1 and CDR2: SQVTM, ANQGSEA. The CDR3 spans 12 residues. Trimming took 4 bases from V and 4 from J, leaving 9 bases between them. The CDR3 nucleotides are TGCAGCGTTGTTAGGAGTTCAGATACGCAGTATTTT. This codes for CSVVRSSDTQYF.

This chain connects TRBV7-6 to TRBJ2-2, with D possibly matching TRBD2 (6 bases). Germline lookup yields CDR1 SGHVS and CDR2 FNYEAQ. V lost 8 bases, J lost 4 bases, and 17 bases lay in between. CDR3 size: 15 residues. CDR3 bases: TGTGCCAGCTACACCGGGACTCCCCCCACCGGGGAGCTGTTTTTT. Translating it yields CASYTGTPPTGELFF.

The chain is built from TRBV15 and TRBJ2-5, with D maybe TRBD1 (6 bases). V dropped 0 bases and J dropped 0 bases, with 14 bases sitting between them. In germline, CDR1 is LNHNV, CDR2 YYDKDF (reference sequence). The CDR3 has 17 amino acids. The CDR3 sequence: CATSRDNRDMYQETQYF. The CDR3 DNA reads as TGTGCCACCAGCAGAGATAACAGGGATATGTACCAAGAGACCCAGTACTTC.

The V call is TRBV30, the J call TRBJ1-3, with D uncertain. The V gene's germline CDR1 is GTSNPN and CDR2 SVGIG (reference sequence). The CDR3 loop spans 16 amino acids. Trimming left V 6 bases short and J 2 bases short, with 20 bases between. The CDR3 nucleotides are TGTGCCTGCCGACCACACCGGGCCGTGCCTGGAAACACCATATATTTT. It is translated as CACRPHRAVPGNTIYF.

This clone was detected ten times or more. This chain connects TRBV27 to TRBJ2-2; D not certain. Germline V gene sequence: CDR1 MNHEY, CDR2 SMNVEV (reference sequence). The CDR3 sequence is 14 residues long. V was clipped by 5 bases and J by 3 bases, with 10 bases between them. For the CDR3, the DNA is TGTGCCAGCAGTCCCACCGGTTACACCGGGGAGCTGTTTTTT. Its translation is CASSPTGYTGELFF.

The chain carries TRBV10-2 and TRBJ2-7; the D call may be TRBD1 or TRBD2 (5 bases each). This CDR3 comprises 15 residues. Trimming cost V 6 bases and J 6 bases, with 21 bases left between them. The V gene's germline CDR1 is WSHSY and CDR2 SAAADI. CDR3 amino acids: CASSALGEGRAEQYF. The DNA for the CDR3 is TGCGCCAGCAGCGCCCTAGGAGAGGGGCGGGCCGAGCAGTACTTC.

The genes are TRBV7-9 and TRBJ2-7, with D tentatively TRBD2 (5 bases). Germline V gene data show CDR1 as SEHNR and CDR2 as FQNEAQ (reference sequence). CDR3 length equals 14 residues. Trimming removed 5 bases at V and 3 bases at J, with 14 bases between. This CDR3 reads CASSRDAGNYEQYF. As DNA, the CDR3 is TGTGCCAGCAGCCGCGACGCGGGCAACTACGAGCAGTACTTC.

The chain uses TRBV2 and TRBJ2-1; TRBD1 matches at 7 bases. Per the germline V gene, CDR1 is SNHLY and CDR2 is FYNNEI. This CDR3 has 15 residues. After removal of 4 bases from V and 4 bases from J, the junction contained 7 bases not matched to a gene. CDR3 coding DNA: TGTGCCAGCAGTGTGGGACAGAACTCTTACAATGAGCAGTTCTTC. This sequence encodes CASSVGQNSYNEQFF.

In its sample, this clone was seen a few times. The chain carries TRBV27 and TRBJ2-7, with D hard to call. Trimming removed 3 bases from V and 2 bases from J, with 11 bases in between. Germline V gives CDR1 MNHEY, CDR2 SMNVEV (reference sequence). This CDR3 spans 14 amino acids. The CDR3 coding sequence is TGTGCCAGCAGTTTTGGAGCCGACGCCTACGAGCAGTACTTC. Translated, it gives CASSFGADAYEQYF.

This clone appeared a few times. V gene TRBV6-5 combines with J gene TRBJ2-7; possible D gene TRBD1, 7 bases. The CDR3 is 14 amino acids. Between the trimmed V and J ends, which lost 3 bases and 2 bases, there was a span of 11 bases. The germline gives CDR1 MNHEY, CDR2 SVGAGI. The CDR3 protein is CASSYRRGAYEQYF. Written as DNA, the CDR3 is TGTGCCAGCAGTTATCGCAGGGGGGCCTACGAGCAGTACTTC.

This clone was seen only once. The chain joins TRBV27 to TRBJ2-7, with D tentatively TRBD2 (5 bases). Trimming removed 5 bases from V and 7 bases from J, with 15 bases in between. The CDR3 consists of 13 residues. Germline CDR1 MNHEY, CDR2 SMNVEV (reference sequence). CDR3 in DNA: TGTGCCAGCAGTCCCCGACCCGGGGTAGAGCAGTACTTC. Amino acid sequence: CASSPRPGVEQYF.

The chain joins TRBV12-5 to TRBJ2-7; D might be TRBD2 (6 bases). The CDR3 sequence is 16 residues long. Germline-derived CDR1 and CDR2 are LGHNT and FRNRAP. V was cut by 4 bases and J by 0 bases, with 16 bases left in between. The CDR3 loop is CASGSATSSGSYEQYF. The CDR3 DNA reads TGTGCTAGTGGTTCGGCGACTAGTTCGGGCTCCTACGAGCAGTACTTC.

The gene calls are TRBV4-1 and TRBJ1-1, with a possible D match to TRBD1 (5 bases). The CDR3 length is 15 residues. Germline-derived CDR1 and CDR2 are MGHRA and YSYEKL. V lost 3 bases and J lost 0, with 11 bases in between. CDR3 residues: CASSHTGAMNTEAFF. The CDR3 DNA follows: TGCGCCAGCAGCCATACAGGAGCAATGAACACTGAAGCTTTCTTT.

The chain joins TRBV5-1 to TRBJ1-2; 8 nucleotides align to TRBD1. The V and J ends lost 4 bases and 11 bases, in that order; junction bases with no gene match: 7. The V gene's germline CDR1 is SGHRS and CDR2 YFSETQ. This CDR3 region has 12 residues. In DNA form, the CDR3 reads TGCGCCAGCAGCATCGGACAGGGTGGATACACCTTC. Translated, it gives CASSIGQGGYTF. The whole variable domain, filled in from reference TRBV5-1 and TRBJ1-2, reads KAGVTQTPRYLIKTRGQQVTLSCSPISGHRSVSWYQQTPGQGLQFLFEYFSETQRNKGNFPGRFSGRQFSNSRSEMNVSTLELGDSALYLCASSIGQGGYTFGSGTRLTVV.

V usage is TRBV30 and J usage is TRBJ1-3, with TRBD1 as a possible D gene (6 bases). Germline-derived CDR1 and CDR2 are GTSNPN and SVGIG (reference sequence). The CDR3 is made up of 15 amino acids. Trimming removed 3 bases from V and 4 bases from J, with 16 bases in between. CDR3 residues: CAWSPGAGSGNTIYF. CDR3 DNA: TGTGCCTGGAGCCCGGGGGCAGGTTCGGGAAACACCATATATTTT.

V is TRBV15 and J is TRBJ1-2; D is uncertain. Germline V CDR1 and CDR2: LNHNV, YYDKDF (reference sequence). Trimming took off 5 bases at V and 7 bases at J, with 11 bases between the two ends. The CDR3 is 12 residues long. The CDR3 sequence: CATSLPSSGYTF. The CDR3 DNA follows: TGTGCCACCAGCCTCCCGTCAAGTGGCTACACCTTC.

This clone was observed once. J is TRBJ2-7 and V is TRBV28, with 8 nucleotides matching TRBD2. Per the germline V gene, CDR1 is MDHEN and CDR2 is SYDVKM. V was pared by 4 bases and J by 5 bases, with 13 bases of the junction left unmatched. The length of the CDR3 is 16 residues. CDR3 loop: CASSWSLSGIPNEQYF. Written as DNA, the CDR3 is TGTGCCAGCAGTTGGAGCCTTAGCGGGATTCCGAACGAGCAGTACTTC.

This clone was detected a few times. This chain connects TRBV7-9 to TRBJ2-7, with D unresolved. CDR1 SEHNR and CDR2 FQNEAQ come from the germline V gene (reference sequence). The CDR3 extends over 12 amino acids. V shed 3 bases and J shed 0 bases, with 3 bases lying between them. The CDR3 nucleotides are TGTGCCAGCAGCTTTACCTCCTACGAGCAGTACTTC. Residues: CASSFTSYEQYF. The whole variable domain, filled in from reference TRBV7-9 and TRBJ2-7, reads DTGVSQNPRHKITKRGQNVTFRCDPISEHNRLYWYRQTLGQGPEFLTYFQNEAQLEKSRLLSDRFSAERPKGSFSTLEIQRTEQGDSAMYLCASSFTSYEQYFGPGTRLTVT.

The table lists this clone with a few counts. The chain has TRBV7-6 and TRBJ1-5, with D unclear. V lost 1 base and J lost 6, with 13 bases in between. CDR3 length: 15 residues. Looked up from germline, CDR1 is SGHVS and CDR2 is FNYEAQ. The CDR3 reads CASSLVPGNAQPQHF. The CDR3 coding sequence is TGTGCCAGCAGCTTAGTTCCGGGGAATGCTCAGCCCCAGCATTTT.

The chain uses TRBV7-3 and TRBJ1-6; D perhaps matches TRBD1 (5 bases). Germline V lookup: CDR1 SGHTA, CDR2 FQGTGA. The CDR3 is 13 amino acids. The germline V and J ends were trimmed by 1 base and 9 bases, with 7 bases remaining between them. The CDR3 coding sequence is TGTGCCAGCAGCTTAATCACAGGTTCACCCCTCCACTTT. The encoded protein is CASSLITGSPLHF.

This chain links TRBV13 with TRBJ2-6, with D hard to call. Deletions cut 0 bases from V and 1 base from J, with 7 bases between. This CDR3 has 16 amino acids. The V gene's germline CDR1 is PRHDT and CDR2 FYEKMQ (reference sequence). CDR3 in DNA: TGTGCCAGCAGCTTAGGTCGGAAGTCTGGGGCCAACGTCCTGACTTTC. This encodes CASSLGRKSGANVLTF.

The rearrangement uses TRBV6-6 and TRBJ2-2; a possible D gene is TRBD1 (5 bases). Looked up from germline, CDR1 is MNHNY and CDR2 is SVGAGI (reference sequence). Trimming removed 2 bases at V and 1 base at J, with 11 bases between. The CDR3 is 16 residues long. The CDR3 region is CASSYGAVGNTGELFF. Written as DNA, the CDR3 is TGTGCCAGCAGTTACGGGGCGGTGGGGAACACCGGGGAGCTGTTTTTT.

V and J are TRBV12-5 and TRBJ2-2; 7 bases are shared with TRBD1. Germline V CDR1 and CDR2: LGHNT, FRNRAP. The CDR3 has 15 residues. With V trimmed by 4 bases and J by 8 bases, 10 bases remained unmatched. The chain's CDR3 is CASGSGTVESGELFF. CDR3 in DNA: TGTGCTAGTGGTTCAGGGACAGTTGAATCGGGGGAGCTGTTTTTT. Full variable domain (missing parts from reference TRBV12-5 and TRBJ2-2): DARVTQTPRHKVTEMGQEVTMRCQPILGHNTVFWYRQTMMQGLELLAYFRNRAPLDDSGMPKDRFSAEMPDATLATLKIQPSEPRDSAVYFCASGSGTVESGELFFGEGSRLTVL.

V is TRBV5-1 and J is TRBJ1-2, with D perhaps TRBD1 (5 bases). V was cut by 4 bases and J by 11 bases, with 15 bases left in between. The CDR3 sequence is 12 residues long. CDR1 is SGHRS and CDR2 is YFSETQ in the germline V gene. CDR3 in DNA: TGCGCCAGCAGCCCCGCTGGGGGGAAATACACCTTC. Translated: CASSPAGGKYTF.

The chain has TRBV15 and TRBJ1-1; TRBD1 might be the D (5 bases). The CDR3 loop spans 14 amino acids. Germline CDR1 reads LNHNV; CDR2 reads YYDKDF (reference sequence). V dropped 3 bases and J dropped 9 bases, with 17 bases sitting between them. The CDR3 is CATSRGDSDGKAFF. CDR3 DNA: TGTGCCACCAGCAGGGGGGATTCGGACGGAAAAGCTTTCTTT.

This chain joins TRBV2 and TRBJ2-7; TRBD1 might be the D (6 bases). Looked up from germline, CDR1 is SNHLY and CDR2 is FYNNEI. Trimming took off 3 bases at V and 12 bases at J, with 18 bases between the two ends. The CDR3 runs to 13 residues. Here the CDR3 reads CASSDGYGTFLYF. CDR3 nucleotide sequence: TGTGCCAGCAGTGATGGGTATGGGACATTCCTGTACTTC.

CDR3 bases: TGCAGCGAGATGACAGGGGGCGGATCCGATACGCAGTATTTT. Translation gives CSEMTGGGSDTQYF. The chain combines TRBV29-1 with TRBJ2-3, with 10 bases identical to TRBD1. Germline V gene data show CDR1 as SQVTM and CDR2 as ANQGSEA. The CDR3 spans 14 residues. V dropped 7 bases and J dropped 6; count of bases not matched to a gene: 10.